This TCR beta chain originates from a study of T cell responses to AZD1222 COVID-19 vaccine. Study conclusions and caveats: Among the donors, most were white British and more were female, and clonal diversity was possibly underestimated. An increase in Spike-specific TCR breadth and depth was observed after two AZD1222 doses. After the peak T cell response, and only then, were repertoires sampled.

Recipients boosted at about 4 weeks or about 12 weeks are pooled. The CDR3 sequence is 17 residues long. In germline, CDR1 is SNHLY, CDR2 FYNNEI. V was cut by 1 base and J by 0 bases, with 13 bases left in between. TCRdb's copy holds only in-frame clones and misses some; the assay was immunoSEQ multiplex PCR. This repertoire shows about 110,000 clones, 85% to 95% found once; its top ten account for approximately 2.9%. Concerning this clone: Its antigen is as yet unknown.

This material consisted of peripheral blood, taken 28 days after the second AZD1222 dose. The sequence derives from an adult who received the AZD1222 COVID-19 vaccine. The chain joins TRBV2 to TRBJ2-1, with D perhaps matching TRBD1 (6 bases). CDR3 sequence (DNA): TGTGCCAGCAGTGAAGATGGACAGAGGCACTCCTACAATGAGCAGTTCTTC. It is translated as CASSEDGQRHSYNEQFF.